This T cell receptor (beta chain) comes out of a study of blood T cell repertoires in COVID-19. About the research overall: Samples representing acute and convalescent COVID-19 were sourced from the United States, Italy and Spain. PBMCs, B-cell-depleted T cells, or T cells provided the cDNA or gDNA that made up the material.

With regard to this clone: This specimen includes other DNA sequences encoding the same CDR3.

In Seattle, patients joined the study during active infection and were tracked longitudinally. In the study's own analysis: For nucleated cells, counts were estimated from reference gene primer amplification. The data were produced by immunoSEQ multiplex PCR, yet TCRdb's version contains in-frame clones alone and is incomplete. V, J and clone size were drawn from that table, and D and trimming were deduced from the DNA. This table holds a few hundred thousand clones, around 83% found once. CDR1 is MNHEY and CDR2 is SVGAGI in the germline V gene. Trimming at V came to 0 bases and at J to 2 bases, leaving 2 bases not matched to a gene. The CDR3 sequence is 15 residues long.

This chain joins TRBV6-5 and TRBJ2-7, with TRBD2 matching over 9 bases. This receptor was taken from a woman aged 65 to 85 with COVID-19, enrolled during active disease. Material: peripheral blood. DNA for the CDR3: TGTGCCAGCAGTTACTCGACTAGCGGAACCTACGAGCAGTACTTC. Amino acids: CASSYSTSGTYEQYF.